Here is one T cell receptor beta chain with its context. Its cognate antigen is unknown. This specimen belongs to a study of early stage breast cancer tumors. Study overall: Most invasive tumors, about 70% of the 16, were ER+/PR+/HER2-. The study's findings and limits: Commonly generated sequences made up most enriched TCRB sequences shared between patients.

The assay was immunoSEQ multiplex PCR, and TCRdb's table has in-frame clones only and misses some. The data show tens of thousands of clones, around 72% seen once. Germline V lookup: CDR1 MNHEY, CDR2 SMNVEV (reference sequence). V lost 2 bases to trimming and J lost 3 bases; unmatched junction nucleotides: 1. The CDR3 covers 14 residues. The receptor's source is a person aged 45 to 59 with breast cancer. The sample consisted of blood. The V gene is TRBV27, the J gene TRBJ2-5; 9 nucleotides agree with TRBD2. The CDR3 DNA is TGTGCCAGCAGTTTAGCGGGGGGGAAAGAGACCCAGTACTTC. This sequence encodes CASSLAGGKETQYF.